The 16 T cell receptor beta chains given below trace back to one sample, sequenced in a study of blood T cell repertoires in COVID-19. Clones were sequenced by immunoSEQ multiplex PCR, and TCRdb holds only the in-frame ones, with some missing. Here the sample spans around 140,000 clones, over 80% being singletons. Sequencing was carried out using peripheral blood. Receptors originate from a man at least 80 years old with acute or convalescent COVID-19.

The chain links TRBV9 to TRBJ2-1, with 10 bases fitting TRBD2. The CDR3 has 14 residues. After removal of 3 bases from V and 11 bases from J, the junction contained 8 bases not matched to a gene. The germline CDR1 and CDR2 sequences are SGDLS and YYNGEE. The CDR3, as DNA: TGTGCCAGCAGCGAGCCCGGACTAGCGGCAAAGCAGTTCTTC. It encodes CASSEPGLAAKQFF.

As regards this clone: Additional DNA sequences in this sample encode the identical CDR3. V and J are TRBV7-2 and TRBJ2-7; 15 positions match TRBD2. In germline, CDR1 is SGHTA, CDR2 FQGNSA. The CDR3 loop spans 14 amino acids. V lost 3 bases to trimming and J lost 7 bases; unmatched junction nucleotides: 1. In DNA form, the CDR3 reads TGTGCCAGCAGCTTGGGACTAGCGGGAGGTGAGCAGTACTTC. It codes for CASSLGLAGGEQYF.

The chain joins TRBV19 to TRBJ1-1; TRBD1 matches 7 bases. The CDR3 runs to 16 residues. J gave up 11 bases and V 1 base, and 16 bases lay outside the gene matches. Germline loops: CDR1 LNHDA, CDR2 SQIVND (reference sequence). CDR3 nucleotides: TGTGCCAGTAGTATAGTGGCCGGGACAGATGGGAGAAAGGCTTTCTTT. Protein sequence: CASSIVAGTDGRKAFF.

V gene TRBV18 combines with J gene TRBJ2-2; 7 bases are a match to TRBD1. V lost 3 bases to trimming and J lost 2 bases; unmatched junction nucleotides: 6. This CDR3 is 16 amino acids long. CDR1 and CDR2 from the germline V gene are KGHSH and LQKENI. The CDR3 here is CASSPEDRFNTGELFF. The CDR3 DNA sequence: TGTGCCAGCTCACCCGAGGACAGGTTTAACACCGGGGAGCTGTTTTTT.

The V and J genes are TRBV5-1 and TRBJ2-7; 7 bases align to TRBD1. J gave up 0 bases and V 3 bases, and 3 bases lay outside the gene matches. The germline CDR1 and CDR2 sequences are SGHRS and YFSETQ. This CDR3 spans 14 amino acids. CDR3 bases: TGCGCCAGCAGCTCCGGACAGGCCTCCTACGAGCAGTACTTC. It encodes CASSSGQASYEQYF.

The count of this clone is one. V usage is TRBV5-4 and J usage is TRBJ2-3, with 7 bases that match TRBD1. The junction had 4 bases not matched to a gene; V was cut back by 4 bases and J by 2 bases. CDR1 and CDR2 from the germline V gene are SGHNT and YYREEE (reference sequence). The CDR3 contains 14 residues. CDR3 sequence reads: CASSQGVDTDTQYF. DNA of the CDR3: TGTGCCAGCAGCCAGGGGGTCGACACAGATACGCAGTATTTT.

This clone appeared once. This sequence joins TRBV9 and TRBJ2-5; 11 bases map to TRBD2. V gave up 4 bases and J gave up 5 bases; unmatched junction bases: 7. The CDR3 covers 15 residues. Per the germline V gene, CDR1 is SGDLS and CDR2 is YYNGEE. CDR3 coding DNA: TGTGCCAGCAGCCTTAGCGGGGGGGCGTGGGAGACCCAGTACTTC. It codes for CASSLSGGAWETQYF.

For this clone: Other DNA sequences from this sample encode an identical CDR3 as well. The rearrangement links TRBV19 to TRBJ1-2, with 11 nucleotides matching TRBD1. V was clipped by 5 bases and J by 5 bases; unmatched bases: 4. Germline V gene sequence: CDR1 LNHDA, CDR2 SQIVND (reference sequence). This CDR3 region has 14 residues. The CDR3 DNA reads as TGTGCCAGTAGTCTCGGGACAGGGGGTTATGGCTACACCTTC. Translation gives CASSLGTGGYGYTF.

The chain links TRBV28 to TRBJ1-5, with 9 nucleotides matching TRBD1. With 4 bases clipped from V and 2 bases from J, the junction kept 6 bases outside the gene matches. Germline V gene sequence: CDR1 MDHEN, CDR2 SYDVKM. The CDR3 loop spans 16 amino acids. The CDR3 here is CASSSEQGAGNQPQHF. The DNA of the CDR3 is TGTGCCAGCAGTTCCGAACAGGGGGCGGGCAATCAGCCCCAGCATTTT. The complete variable domain, with remaining parts taken from reference TRBV28 and TRBJ1-5, reads DVKVTQSSRYLVKRTGEKVFLECVQDMDHENMFWYRQDPGLGLRLIYFSYDVKMKEKGDIPEGYSVSREKKERFSLILESASTNQTSMYLCASSSEQGAGNQPQHFGDGTRLSIL.

V usage is TRBV19 and J usage is TRBJ1-2; TRBD1 agrees at 8 bases. The CDR3 length is 15 residues. CDR1 LNHDA and CDR2 SQIVND come from the germline V gene (reference sequence). V was pared by 5 bases and J by 4 bases, with 9 bases of the junction left unmatched. The CDR3 sequence: CASSPSDRGGYGYTF. DNA for the CDR3: TGTGCCAGTAGTCCAAGCGACAGGGGTGGCTATGGCTACACCTTC.

This clone was seen a handful of times. The chain carries TRBV27 and TRBJ1-2; TRBD1 matches at 9 bases. CDR1 MNHEY and CDR2 SMNVEV come from the germline V gene (reference sequence). This CDR3 comprises 14 residues. The V segment lost 4 bases and the J segment 7 bases; nucleotides outside the gene matches: 7. CDR3 sequence (DNA): TGTGCCAGCAGTTCGGACAGGGGACACAGTGGCTACACCTTC. Translating gives CASSSDRGHSGYTF.

As concerns this clone: A junction boundary mismatches the germline segment, possibly from a read error. The chain employs TRBV3-1 (or the pseudogene TRBV3-2) and TRBJ1-2, with D possibly being TRBD1 (6 bases). Germline CDR1 and CDR2: LGHDT and YNNKEL (reference sequence). The CDR3 contains 13 residues. As DNA, the CDR3 is TGTGCCAGCAGCCATGAAGCCCTGACAGGACTCTACTTC. It translates to CASSHEALTGLYF.

The chain links TRBV7-3 to TRBJ2-1; TRBD2 agrees at 9 bases. CDR3 length: 15 amino acids. V trimming: 0 bases; J trimming: 7 bases; junction bases outside the gene matches: 4. The germline V gene encodes CDR1 SGHTA and CDR2 FQGTGA. CDR3 coding DNA: TGTGCCAGCAGCTTAACCCCGGGACTAGCAAATGAGCAGTTCTTC. The encoded protein is CASSLTPGLANEQFF.

The sample holds a few counts of this clone. The chain links TRBV5-4 to TRBJ1-1; the match to TRBD1 covers 7 bases. The CDR3 totals 14 residues. With V trimmed by 4 bases and J by 5 bases, 8 bases remained unmatched. Germline lookup yields CDR1 SGHNT and CDR2 YYREEE (reference sequence). The CDR3 reads CASSLRTGETEAFF. Written as DNA, the CDR3 is TGTGCCAGCAGCCTTCGGACAGGTGAGACTGAAGCTTTCTTT.

The chain is built from TRBV9 and TRBJ1-5; D is possibly TRBD1 (5 bases). The V end was cut by 4 bases, the J end by 4 bases, with 15 bases between. The CDR3 runs to 15 residues. Germline V gene data show CDR1 as SGDLS and CDR2 as YYNGEE. This chain's CDR3 is CASSPGLKGNQPQHF. The CDR3 nucleotides read TGTGCCAGCAGCCCGGGACTAAAGGGTAATCAGCCCCAGCATTTT.

A single count supports this clone. The CDR3 nucleotides read TGTGCCACCAGCAGAGGGCTAGCGGGATACAATGAGCAGTTCTTC. Translating it yields CATSRGLAGYNEQFF. The chain combines TRBV15 with TRBJ2-1; TRBD2 agrees at 9 bases. With 1 base clipped from V and 4 bases from J, the junction kept 2 bases outside the gene matches. The CDR3 spans 15 residues. Per the germline V gene, CDR1 is LNHNV and CDR2 is YYDKDF (reference sequence).